The 20 T cell receptor beta chains given below trace back to one sample, sequenced in a study of cytomegalovirus exposure and HLA in healthy donors. A multiplex PCR was run with 60 Vbeta primers and 13 Jbeta primers. Generated by immunoSEQ multiplex PCR, the TCRdb table keeps only in-frame clones and is missing some. Of fewer than 70,000 clones detected, around 72% appear once; the ten largest clones hold 12% to 15%. The sequencing sample was made of PBMCs. Every receptor here comes from a male donor in good health and CMV-seropositive.

This clone appeared a few times. The chain uses TRBV2 and TRBJ2-7; D is ambiguous. The V and J ends lost 6 bases and 3 bases respectively, with 12 bases between them. CDR1 and CDR2 (germline): SNHLY, FYNNEI. This CDR3 contains 13 residues. Here the CDR3 reads CASRPFGGYEQYF. CDR3 coding DNA: TGTGCCAGCAGACCCTTCGGTGGCTACGAGCAGTACTTC.

As regards this clone: A junction end diverges from the germline sequence, so it may reflect a read error. The rearrangement joins TRBV5-1 to TRBJ2-5; D is possibly TRBD2 (5 bases). Germline CDR1 SGHRS, CDR2 YFSETQ. CDR3 length: 14 residues. CDR3: CASSPGLIQEAQYF. As DNA, the CDR3 is TGCGCCAGCAGCCCTGGACTTATTCAAGAGGCCCAGTACTTC.

This chain uses TRBV7-3 with TRBJ2-7; 10 nucleotides match TRBD2. Per germline, CDR1 SGHTA and CDR2 FQGTGA. The CDR3 loop spans 14 amino acids. Losses at the gene ends were 2 bases for V and 2 bases for J; bases not matched to a gene: 0. In DNA, the CDR3 is TGTGCCAGCAGCTTACTAGCGGGGGCCTACGAGCAGTACTTC. It encodes CASSLLAGAYEQYF.

The CDR3 here is CSVRQGGVTEAFF. Here the CDR3 DNA reads TGCAGCGTTCGACAGGGAGGTGTTACTGAAGCTTTCTTT. J is TRBJ1-1 and V is TRBV29-1; TRBD1 agrees at 7 bases. The CDR3 length is 13 residues. Germline CDR1 and CDR2: SQVTM and ANQGSEA. V shed 5 bases, J shed 5 bases, and the junction held 8 bases outside the gene matches.

The chain recombines TRBV4-1 with TRBJ2-5, with a possible D match to TRBD1 (6 bases). The germline V gene encodes CDR1 MGHRA and CDR2 YSYEKL. Trimming pared 0 bases from V and 3 bases from J, leaving 11 bases between. This CDR3 has 15 residues. The CDR3, as DNA: TGCGCCAGCAGCCAAGATTCGGCAGGGGAAGAGACCCAGTACTTC. Residues: CASSQDSAGEETQYF.

The chain is built from TRBV9 and TRBJ1-1; 10 bases agree with TRBD1. This CDR3 has 16 amino acids. With 4 bases clipped from V and 3 bases from J, the junction kept 9 bases outside the gene matches. Germline V gene data show CDR1 as SGDLS and CDR2 as YYNGEE. CDR3 DNA sequence: TGTGCCAGCAGCATAACCGGGACAGGGGTTTACACTGAAGCTTTCTTT. This codes for CASSITGTGVYTEAFF.

The rearrangement joins TRBV29-1 to TRBJ2-3, with TRBD1 identical over 9 bases. With 8 bases clipped from V and 4 bases from J, the junction kept 10 bases outside the gene matches. This CDR3 region has 14 residues. Germline CDR1 and CDR2: SQVTM and ANQGSEA. This CDR3 reads CSFRDRVNSDTQYF. In DNA form, the CDR3 reads TGCAGCTTCCGGGACAGGGTCAACTCAGATACGCAGTATTTT.

This clone occurred once. This sequence joins TRBV29-1 and TRBJ2-5; 9 positions agree with TRBD1. Gene TRBJ2-7 matches the end of the DNA better, so the J call may be wrong. The CDR3 runs to 15 residues. Germline V gene data show CDR1 as SQVTM and CDR2 as ANQGSEA. The CDR3 spells CSVWSGTGKSYEQYF. The CDR3 DNA follows: TGCAGCGTTTGGTCCGGGACAGGGAAAAGTTACGAGCAGTACTTC.

In its sample, this clone was seen a few times. This chain joins TRBV18 and TRBJ2-7, with 8 bases identical to TRBD1. The CDR3 length is 15 residues. J lost 5 bases, V lost 4 bases, and 10 bases had no gene match. Germline loops: CDR1 KGHSH, CDR2 LQKENI. CDR3 sequence: CASSQTGQAKNEQYF. CDR3 nucleotide sequence: TGTGCCAGCTCACAAACGGGACAGGCGAAAAACGAGCAGTACTTC. Complete variable domain (other parts from reference TRBV18 and TRBJ2-7): NAGVMQNPRHLVRRRGQEARLRCSPMKGHSHVYWYRQLPEEGLKFMVYLQKENIIDESGMPKERFSAEFPKEGPSILRIQQVVRGDSAAYFCASSQTGQAKNEQYFGPGTRLTVT.

The rearrangement uses TRBV7-2 and TRBJ2-5; maybe TRBD1 (6 bases). The J call may be incorrect, as the DNA end agrees better with TRBJ2-7. The CDR3 runs 14 residues. Germline V gene lookup returns CDR1 SGHTA and CDR2 FQGNSA. The CDR3 protein is CASSQQGGPYEQYF. The CDR3 nucleotides are TGTGCCAGCAGCCAACAGGGTGGGCCCTACGAGCAGTACTTC.

V is TRBV6-5 and J is TRBJ2-5; TRBD1 might be the D (6 bases). Looked up from germline, CDR1 is MNHEY and CDR2 is SVGAGI. The CDR3 has 13 amino acids. V gave up 5 bases and J gave up 7 bases, with 14 bases separating them. DNA of the CDR3: TGTGCCAGCAGTCCACAGGGATTCGGGACCCAGTACTTC. Translated, it gives CASSPQGFGTQYF.

This clone was observed a single time. This sequence joins TRBV29-1 and TRBJ2-3; 8 bases match TRBD1. Germline V lookup: CDR1 SQVTM, CDR2 ANQGSEA. The CDR3 length is 13 residues. V lost 7 bases, J lost 3 bases, and 6 bases stayed unmatched. The CDR3 here is CSASTGVTDTQYF. The CDR3, as DNA: TGCAGCGCGTCGACAGGGGTGACAGATACGCAGTATTTT.

The chain uses TRBV5-4 and TRBJ1-2, with D hard to call. The germline V and J ends were trimmed by 3 bases and 2 bases, with 11 bases remaining between them. From germline, CDR1 is SGHNT and CDR2 YYREEE (reference sequence). There are 14 residues in the CDR3. DNA for the CDR3: TGTGCCAGCAGCTCCCGGCTAGAGAACTATGGCTACACCTTC. As protein: CASSSRLENYGYTF.

This chain joins TRBV6-5 and TRBJ2-2; D uncertain. Looked up from germline, CDR1 is MNHEY and CDR2 is SVGAGI. CDR3 length equals 14 residues. Trimming took off 6 bases at V and 0 bases at J, with 8 bases between the two ends. The CDR3 nucleotides are TGTGCCAGCAGAATTCAGTCGAACACCGGGGAGCTGTTTTTT. Protein sequence: CASRIQSNTGELFF.

The chain is built from TRBV18 and TRBJ1-6; D unresolved. The ends were cut back, 3 bases at V and 7 bases at J, with 7 bases in the middle. Germline lookup yields CDR1 KGHSH and CDR2 LQKENI. This CDR3 has 13 amino acids. The CDR3 DNA is TGTGCCAGCTCACCGAGGGAAAATTCACCCCTCCACTTT. It codes for CASSPRENSPLHF.

This clone was counted a single time. This chain uses TRBV7-2 with TRBJ1-3; D gene unclear. V was shortened by 5 bases and J by 0 bases, with 17 bases between the two germline ends. This CDR3 comprises 17 residues. Germline assignment: CDR1 SGHTA and CDR2 FQGNSA. The CDR3 loop is CASSEKPVLSSGNTIYF. In nucleotides, the CDR3 is TGTGCCAGCAGCGAAAAGCCCGTCCTGAGCTCTGGAAACACCATATATTTT.

The chain is built from TRBV7-7 and TRBJ2-3, with 9 bases fitting TRBD2. The V gene end was trimmed by 4 bases and the J gene end by 3 bases; junction bases not matched to a gene: 11. The CDR3 runs to 17 residues. Germline loops: CDR1 SSHAT, CDR2 FNYEAQ (reference sequence). CDR3 DNA sequence: TGTGCCAGCAGCTCAGGAATAGCGGGAGTTGGTACAGATACGCAGTATTTT. It yields the protein CASSSGIAGVGTDTQYF.

The chain has TRBV7-2 and TRBJ2-7; 7 bases match TRBD2. Per the germline V gene, CDR1 is SGHTA and CDR2 is FQGNSA. This CDR3 has 15 amino acids. The ends lost 3 bases at V and 2 bases at J; junction bases unmatched: 7. In DNA, the CDR3 is TGTGCCAGCAGCTTCAGTACTAGCGATCCCTACGAGCAGTACTTC. Residues: CASSFSTSDPYEQYF. Combining the CDR3 with reference TRBV7-2 and TRBJ2-7 gives the whole variable domain GAGVSQSPSNKVTEKGKDVELRCDPISGHTALYWYRQSLGQGLEFLIYFQGNSAPDKSGLPSDRFSAERTGGSVSTLTIQRTQQEDSAVYLCASSFSTSDPYEQYFGPGTRLTVT.

This chain connects TRBV6-5 to TRBJ1-3; TRBD1 matches 8 bases. Germline lookup yields CDR1 MNHEY and CDR2 SVGAGI. CDR3 length: 16 amino acids. The V and J ends lost 0 bases and 2 bases, in that order; junction bases with no gene match: 3. This chain's CDR3 is CASSYSRDRTGNTIYF. CDR3 coding DNA: TGTGCCAGCAGTTACTCTCGGGACAGGACTGGAAACACCATATATTTT.

The J gene is TRBJ2-5, the V gene TRBV9, with TRBD2 matching 12 bases. CDR1 is SGDLS, CDR2 YYNGEE, per germline. CDR3 length: 18 residues. After removal of 5 bases from V and 4 bases from J, the junction contained 15 bases not matched to a gene. The CDR3 protein is CASSAGGASGGAGETQYF. Written as DNA, the CDR3 is TGTGCCAGCAGTGCCGGTGGAGCTAGCGGGGGGGCGGGAGAGACCCAGTACTTC.